The sequence of this T cell receptor beta chain was determined in a study of OX40 agonist ivuxolimab in advanced cancers. Turning to the study itself: Dose-escalation patients had hepatocellular carcinoma, melanoma, renal cell or head and neck cancer. Points from the study as a whole: Low levels of normalized T-cell clonal expansion also appeared in some nonresponders. CD8+ T cells were the subset that, on average, had more expanded clones than CD4+. With doses of 0.1-3.0 mg/kg, partial responders showed among the lowest clonal expansion.

As concerns this clone: The antigen remains unidentified.

Profiling relied on immunoSEQ multiplex PCR, and the TCRdb table lists in-frame clones only, not all of them. The table has about 45,000 clones, roughly 90% seen once. The CDR3 length is 15 residues. The V gene lost 4 bases and the J gene lost 4 bases, with 14 bases spanning the gap. CDR1 is SGHTA and CDR2 is FQGTGA in the germline V gene. The clonotype was recovered from an adult with an advanced solid tumor such as melanoma, head and neck, liver or kidney cancer. The sample here was CD4+ or CD8+ T cells sorted from blood, taken in a trial of the OX40 agonist ivuxolimab. This chain connects TRBV7-3 to TRBJ2-1; unclear D gene. CDR3 in amino acids: CASSSLTQGYNEQFF. The CDR3 region has the DNA TGTGCCAGCAGCTCCCTAACCCAAGGGTACAATGAGCAGTTCTTC.